The next 12 T cell receptor beta chains were all read from a single sample in a study of naive and memory T cell subsets. The beta constant-region primer was an equimolar mix of two oligonucleotides covering TRBC1 and TRBC2. TCRdb ran MiXCR on the UMI-ligation and nested PCR reads and lists one entry per CDR3 protein. In the table there are 25,000 to 30,000 distinct CDR3 sequences, approximately 12% of which are singletons. The sample was effector memory CD4+ T cells from blood. Subset here: effector memory, CD45RA- CD27-. The receptors originated from a human donor in good health.

The chain joins TRBV7-8 to TRBJ2-5; 14 positions match TRBD2. The CDR3 covers 19 residues. Losses at the gene ends were 0 bases for V and 5 bases for J; bases not matched to a gene: 11. Looked up from germline, CDR1 is SGHVS and CDR2 is FQNEAQ. The CDR3 coding sequence is TGTGCCAGCAGCTTAGCGCGCGTGACTAGCGGGAGGGCCATCGAGACCCAGTACTTC. Its translation is CASSLARVTSGRAIETQYF.

This clonotype occurred a few times. The chain combines TRBV3-1 with TRBJ2-1; D is perhaps TRBD2 (5 bases). V dropped 1 base and J dropped 4 bases, with 11 bases sitting between them. Looked up from germline, CDR1 is LGHDT and CDR2 is YNNKEL (reference sequence). CDR3 length: 15 residues. Here the CDR3 DNA reads TGTGCCAGCAGCCAAGGGGCTGGACTTTACAATGAGCAGTTCTTC. Its protein product is CASSQGAGLYNEQFF.

This chain connects TRBV6-5 to TRBJ2-2, with D unresolved. CDR3 length: 13 residues. V lost 8 bases and J lost 3, with 10 bases in between. Germline V gene lookup returns CDR1 MNHEY and CDR2 SVGAGI. The CDR3, as DNA: TGTGCCAGCCTTTGGGCGGACACCGGGGAGCTGTTTTTT. Its protein product is CASLWADTGELFF.

At least ten counts were recorded for this clonotype. The V call is TRBV6-2 or TRBV6-3, the J call TRBJ2-7; TRBD1 aligns across 8 bases. Per the germline V gene, CDR1 is MNHEY and CDR2 is SVGEGT. The CDR3 covers 12 residues. Losses at the gene ends were 2 bases for V and 10 bases for J; bases not matched to a gene: 4. The CDR3 here is CASSYPGGSQYF. The CDR3 DNA reads as TGTGCCAGCAGTTACCCAGGGGGCAGTCAGTACTTC.

The rearrangement links TRBV24-1 to TRBJ1-1, with a possible D match to TRBD1 (5 bases). Trimming cost V 4 bases and J 0 bases, with 11 bases left between them. There are 15 residues in the CDR3. The germline CDR1 and CDR2 sequences are KGHDR and SFDVKD. CDR3 coding DNA: TGTGCCACCAGTGAAACCGGACAAGTGAACACTGAAGCTTTCTTT. The encoded protein is CATSETGQVNTEAFF.

This clonotype was seen a handful of times. The rearrangement joins TRBV14 to TRBJ1-1; no firm D call. The CDR3 consists of 13 residues. Per germline, CDR1 SGHDN and CDR2 FVKESK. Between the trimmed V and J ends, which lost 0 bases and 4 bases, there was a span of 6 bases. The CDR3 region has the DNA TGTGCCAGCAGCCAAGATTGGAGCACTGAAGCTTTCTTT. Encoded protein: CASSQDWSTEAFF.

The rearrangement links TRBV5-1 to TRBJ1-2; possible D gene TRBD1, 5 bases. The germline V and J ends were trimmed by 2 bases and 8 bases, with 16 bases remaining between them. The germline CDR1 and CDR2 sequences are SGHRS and YFSETQ. The CDR3 totals 14 residues. CDR3 protein: CASSFEKRAGGYTF. DNA for the CDR3: TGCGCCAGCAGCTTTGAGAAGAGGGCAGGGGGCTACACCTTC.

The rearrangement uses TRBV5-1 and TRBJ2-1, with D perhaps TRBD2 (6 bases). The germline CDR1 and CDR2 sequences are SGHRS and YFSETQ. V was clipped by 3 bases and J by 6 bases, with 13 bases between them. This CDR3 contains 14 residues. The CDR3: CASSSGDLPNEQFF. CDR3 in DNA: TGCGCCAGCAGCTCGGGGGACTTGCCCAATGAGCAGTTCTTC.

A few counts support this clonotype. The rearrangement joins TRBV4-2 to TRBJ2-5, with D perhaps matching TRBD1 or TRBD2 (5 bases each). Germline CDR1 LGHNA, CDR2 YNFKEQ. V was cut by 3 bases and J by 2 bases, with 13 bases left in between. The CDR3 is made up of 15 amino acids. CDR3 DNA sequence: TGTGCCAGCAGCCAGGCCGGGACGGTGCAAGAGACCCAGTACTTC. This encodes CASSQAGTVQETQYF.

In its sample, this clonotype was seen many times. The chain is built from TRBV28 and TRBJ2-7; 12 nucleotides line up with TRBD2. Germline CDR1 MDHEN, CDR2 SYDVKM. V lost 5 bases and J lost 5; bases outside the gene matches: 7. The CDR3 spans 15 residues. This CDR3 reads CASSRLAGGKDEQYF. The CDR3 nucleotides are TGTGCCAGCAGTCGCCTAGCGGGGGGGAAAGACGAGCAGTACTTC.

This clonotype was counted ten times or more. The germline gene is not matched at one end of the junction; a read error may be the cause. This chain uses TRBV20-1 with TRBJ2-7, with D perhaps TRBD2 (6 bases). The CDR3 runs 10 residues. Germline V gene lookup returns CDR1 DFQATT and CDR2 SNEGSKA (reference sequence). DNA for the CDR3: TGCAGTGCTGGAACGCGGGGCAGTACATTC. It is translated as CSAGTRGSTF.

There are a few counts of this clonotype. The chain joins TRBV14 to TRBJ2-7, with D possibly matching TRBD2 (5 bases). The CDR3 is 17 amino acids. Trimming pared 3 bases from V and 3 bases from J, leaving 21 bases between. CDR1 and CDR2 from the germline V gene are SGHDN and FVKESK. The CDR3 sequence is CASSQSAYYEGHYEQYF. The DNA of the CDR3 is TGTGCCAGCAGCCAGAGTGCCTACTATGAGGGCCACTACGAGCAGTACTTC.